Below, 5 T cell receptor beta chains from the same sample are listed, as sequenced in a study of metastatic and nonmetastatic thyroid tumors (dated by TCRdb to about 2020). None of the patients had been given any treatment before thyroid surgery. Libraries were prepared through PCR. The run used an Illumina HiSeq 4000. TCRdb reprocessed the public reads (quality trimming at Q25 with fastp, clone calling with MiXCR) and kept in-frame beta chains. This sample has 24,000 or so clones in its table, and about 10% of those were observed once. The ten largest make up just under 30% of the sample. The source material was blood. The source of these receptors is a female donor with papillary thyroid cancer or a benign thyroid nodule (not recorded which). Some clones in this sample may be carry-over from other donors' samples.

This clone was recorded at least ten times. The V call is TRBV9, the J call TRBJ1-2; tentative D call: TRBD1 (5 bases). CDR3 size: 14 residues. V shed 6 bases and J shed 6 bases, with 18 bases lying between them. Germline loops: CDR1 SGDLS, CDR2 YYNGEE. The CDR3 protein is CASTYRWGGHGYTF. The CDR3 nucleotides read TGTGCCAGCACATACAGGTGGGGTGGCCATGGCTACACCTTC.

This clone was seen just once. One junction end disagrees with the germline gene, perhaps due to a read error. The chain employs TRBV11-2 and TRBJ2-1; 7 nucleotides align to TRBD2. Germline V gene data show CDR1 as SGHAT and CDR2 as FQNNGV. The CDR3 runs 15 residues. The CDR3 DNA sequence: TGTGCCAGCAGCTCCTCGTGGGGAGGGGCGATTGAGCAGTTATTC. This encodes CASSSSWGGAIEQLF.

A remark on this clone: The junction differs from germline at one of its ends, possibly a read error. The CDR3 region has the DNA TGTGCCAGCAGTTACTCCACCCCAGGACTAGCGGGATCCTACGTGCAGTACTTC. The encoded protein is CASSYSTPGLAGSYVQYF. The chain uses TRBV6-2 or TRBV6-3 and TRBJ2-7; 12 bases match TRBD2. The CDR3 is made up of 18 amino acids. The germline V gene encodes CDR1 MNHEY and CDR2 SVGEGT.

This clone was seen a handful of times. A clone one base away is much larger, so this may be a read error. This same CDR3 is encoded by further DNA sequences in the sample. This rearrangement joins TRBV30 to TRBJ2-3; D might be TRBD2 (5 bases). CDR1 and CDR2 from the germline V gene are GTSNPN and SVGIG (reference sequence). Trimming removed 5 bases at V and 1 base at J, with 16 bases between. The CDR3 is 15 residues long. The CDR3 sequence is CAWLAGGAGTDTQYF. CDR3 sequence (DNA): TGTGCCTGGCTAGCAGGAGGTGCGGGCACAGATACGCAGTATTTT.

The table lists this clone with many counts. The CDR3 DNA reads TGCAGCGTTGACAGTTGCGAGCAGTACTTC. It specifies CSVDSCEQYF. This chain joins TRBV29-1 and TRBJ2-7; no clear D gene. Trimming shortened V by 3 bases and J by 6 bases, and 6 bases separated the two germline ends. Germline V CDR1 and CDR2: SQVTM, ANQGSEA. The CDR3 totals 10 residues.